One sample yielded the 8 T cell receptor beta chains listed below, sequenced in a study of T cells after yellow fever vaccination. TCRdb redid the calling of the 5' RACE reads with MiXCR, one entry per CDR3 protein. The table shows 500,000 to 650,000 distinct CDR3 sequences, with 9% to 15% occurring only once. The sequenced sample was PBMCs, obtained on the day of the yellow fever booster vaccination. These receptors were obtained from a man aged 25-45 years who received the YFV17D yellow fever vaccine.

This clonotype was counted many times. V gene TRBV29-1 combines with J gene TRBJ2-3; D ambiguous. The V and J ends lost 7 bases and 3 bases respectively, with 14 bases between them. Germline V gene data show CDR1 as SQVTM and CDR2 as ANQGSEA. The CDR3 covers 13 residues. The CDR3 DNA reads TGCAGCGCCAAAGTTGCCTCAACAGATACGCAGTATTTT. Translating it yields CSAKVASTDTQYF.

This clonotype was recorded a few times. The gene calls are TRBV18 and TRBJ1-1; D gene ambiguous. The CDR3 runs to 13 residues. Germline CDR1 is KGHSH and CDR2 is LQKENI. The V end was cut by 2 bases, the J end by 6 bases, with 10 bases between. The CDR3 DNA is TGTGCCAGCTCACCATATTGGAAGCCTGAAGCTTTCTTT. This encodes CASSPYWKPEAFF.

This chain connects TRBV25-1 to TRBJ2-7; D is undetermined. Germline V gives CDR1 MGHDK, CDR2 SYGVNS. V dropped 4 bases and J dropped 5 bases, with 12 bases sitting between them. The CDR3 consists of 13 residues. The CDR3 protein is CASSARPGDEQYF. The CDR3 DNA reads TGTGCCAGCAGTGCACGGCCGGGCGACGAGCAGTACTTC.

This clonotype was counted only a few times. V is TRBV3-1 and J is TRBJ2-7; possible D gene TRBD2, 7 bases. The CDR3 loop spans 17 amino acids. The V gene lost 3 bases and the J gene lost 1 base, with 19 bases spanning the gap. Germline V CDR1 and CDR2: LGHDT, YNNKEL (reference sequence). The CDR3: CASSQGGRQGGSYEQYF. The CDR3 bases are TGTGCCAGCAGCCAGGGGGGGCGCCAAGGAGGTTCCTACGAGCAGTACTTC.

This chain joins TRBV6-1 and TRBJ2-7, with TRBD2 as a possible D gene (7 bases). The germline CDR1 and CDR2 sequences are MNHNS and SASEGT. With 9 bases removed from V and 7 bases from J, the gap between germline ends came to 19 bases. This CDR3 spans 13 amino acids. The CDR3 sequence: CASRGGVLREQYF. In DNA form, the CDR3 reads TGTGCCAGTAGAGGGGGGGTCCTTCGGGAGCAGTACTTC.

This clonotype was seen more than once but under ten times. This chain uses TRBV5-4 with TRBJ2-1; D remains unclear. The CDR3 has 13 amino acids. CDR1 is SGHNT and CDR2 is YYREEE in the germline V gene (reference sequence). V lost 0 bases to trimming and J lost 9 bases, with 10 bases between them. The CDR3 spells CASSLVAMSEQFF. The CDR3 DNA reads TGTGCCAGCAGCTTGGTGGCGATGAGTGAGCAGTTCTTC.

This clonotype was seen more than once but under ten times. The chain recombines TRBV7-7 with TRBJ2-7; tentative D call: TRBD2 (6 bases). This CDR3 contains 14 residues. Germline lookup yields CDR1 SSHAT and CDR2 FNYEAQ (reference sequence). Trimming stripped 1 base from V and 0 bases from J, with 7 bases between. In DNA, the CDR3 is TGTGCCAGCAGCTTAGGGGAGGACTCCTACGAGCAGTACTTC. Its translation is CASSLGEDSYEQYF. Full variable domain (outside the CDR3, taken from reference TRBV7-7 and TRBJ2-7): GAGVSQSPRYKVTKRGQDVTLRCDPISSHATLYWYQQALGQGPEFLTYFNYEAQPDKSGLPSDRFSAERPEGSISTLTIQRTEQRDSAMYRCASSLGEDSYEQYFGPGTRLTVT.

This clonotype was seen many times. The rearrangement joins TRBV25-1 to TRBJ2-7; 8 bases fit TRBD1. CDR1 is MGHDK and CDR2 is SYGVNS in the germline V gene. This CDR3 spans 13 amino acids. With V trimmed by 4 bases and J by 6 bases, 5 bases remained unmatched. The CDR3 reads CASSGTGWGEQYF. CDR3 bases: TGTGCCAGCAGTGGGACAGGGTGGGGCGAGCAGTACTTC.